Sequencing of this T cell receptor (beta chain) was carried out in a study of blood T cell repertoires in COVID-19. Overall study context: Spain, Italy and the United States supplied samples that represented acute and convalescent COVID-19. PBMCs, B-cell-depleted T cells, or T cells provided the cDNA or gDNA that made up the material.

How the authors handled the data: Reference gene primer amplification in the assay estimated nucleated cell counts. Here immunoSEQ multiplex PCR was the method, and the copy in TCRdb shows in-frame clones only, minus some. For V, J and clone size, that table is used; D and trimming come from the DNA. The repertoire has 40,000 to 45,000 clones, around nine tenths of them found once; the top ten carry roughly 4.3%. This CDR3 comprises 17 residues. Germline CDR1 reads SGHVS; CDR2 reads FQNEAQ. V lost 5 bases to trimming and J lost 10 bases, with 27 bases between them. This sequence originates from a man aged 55 to 70 with acute or convalescent COVID-19. The J gene is TRBJ1-5, the V gene TRBV7-8; D call uncertain. Sample: peripheral blood. The CDR3 DNA sequence: TGTGCCAGCAGCCAAGGTGCTAGCGGCCGTATTTCACAACCCCAGCATTTT. It encodes CASSQGASGRISQPQHF.